This entry describes one T cell receptor (beta chain). What it binds is unknown. This sample was included in a study of naive and memory T cell subsets. V was pared by 3 bases and J by 8 bases, with 7 bases of the junction left unmatched. The CDR3 covers 14 residues. Germline CDR1 MDHEN, CDR2 SYDVKM. The beta constant-region primer was an equimolar mix of two oligonucleotides covering TRBC1 and TRBC2. Nested alpha and beta constant-region primers with the SP2 primer drove four PCR rounds on ligated cDNA. The cDNA 3' end received a ligated single-stranded oligonucleotide carrying the SP2 primer and a 12-nucleotide UMI. MiXCR, run by TCRdb on the UMI-ligation and nested PCR reads, gives a single entry per CDR3 protein. Among roughly 100,000 distinct CDR3 sequences, roughly 15% were seen once, and the ten largest hold 2.8%. Notes on the study in general: Naive repertoires, especially CD8, held a few larger clonotypes, possibly memory cells re-expressing CD45RA.

The sequence was obtained from a human donor in good health. The rearrangement links TRBV28 to TRBJ1-2, with TRBD1 matching 9 bases. Material for sequencing was naive CD8+ T cells from blood. The CDR3 nucleotides read TGTGCCAGCAGTTTTTCCGGGACAGGGCAAGGCTACACCTTC. It translates to CASSFSGTGQGYTF.